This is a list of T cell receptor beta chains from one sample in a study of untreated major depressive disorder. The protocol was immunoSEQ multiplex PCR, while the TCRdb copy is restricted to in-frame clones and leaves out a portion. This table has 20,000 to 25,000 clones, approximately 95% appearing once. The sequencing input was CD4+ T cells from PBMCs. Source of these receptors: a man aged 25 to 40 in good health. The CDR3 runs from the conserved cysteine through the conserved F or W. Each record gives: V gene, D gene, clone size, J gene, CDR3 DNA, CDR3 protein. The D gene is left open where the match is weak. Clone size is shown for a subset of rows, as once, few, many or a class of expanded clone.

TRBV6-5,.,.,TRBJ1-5,TGTGCCAGCCGACGGCTGGTCGGCAATCAGCCCCAGCATTTT,CASRRLVGNQPQHF
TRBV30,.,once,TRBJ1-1,TGTGCCTGGTCCGGGACTTCCACTGAAGCTTTCTTT,CAWSGTSTEAFF
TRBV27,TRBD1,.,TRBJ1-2,TGTGCCAGCAGGGGGACAGGGTTTAATGGCTACACCTTC,CASRGTGFNGYTF
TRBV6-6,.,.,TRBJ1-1,TGTGCCAGCAGCCCCGGGAACACTGAAGCTTTCTTT,CASSPGNTEAFF
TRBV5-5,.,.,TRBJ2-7,TGTGCCAGCAGCTTGAGGGCAGACTCCTACGAGCAGTACTTC,CASSLRADSYEQYF
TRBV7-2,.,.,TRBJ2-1,TGTGCCAGCAGCTTAGGTGGGCGGGCTCGCTCCTACAATGAGCAGTTCTTC,CASSLGGRARSYNEQFF
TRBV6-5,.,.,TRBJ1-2,TGTGCCAGCAGTTACTCGAACAGCTATGGCTACACCTTC,CASSYSNSYGYTF
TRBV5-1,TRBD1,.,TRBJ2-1,TGCGCCAGCAGCCCGGGGACAGGGGCCTACAATGAGCAGTTCTTC,CASSPGTGAYNEQFF
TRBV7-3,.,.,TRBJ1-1,TGTGCCAGCAGCCCCATGGGGGCGAACACTGAAGCTTTCTTT,CASSPMGANTEAFF
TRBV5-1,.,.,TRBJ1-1,TGCGCCAGCAGCGCTCAGGGGTTCGACACTGAAGCTTTCTTT,CASSAQGFDTEAFF
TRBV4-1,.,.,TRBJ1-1,TGCGCCAGCAGCCGACAGGTAGTGGGGAACACTGAAGCTTTCTTT,CASSRQVVGNTEAFF
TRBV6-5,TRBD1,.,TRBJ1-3,TGTGCCAGCAGTTCGGGACAGGGGAGAGGAAACACCATATATTTT,CASSSGQGRGNTIYF
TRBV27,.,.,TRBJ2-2,TGTGCCAGCAGTTTAAGGAGAGCCGGGGAGCTGTTTTTT,CASSLRRAGELFF
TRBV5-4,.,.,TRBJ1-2,TGTGCCAGCAGCTTTGTAGGGAGCTATGGCTACACCTTC,CASSFVGSYGYTF
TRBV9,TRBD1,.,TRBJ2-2,TGTGCCAGCAGCGGTGGACAGGGGGGCACCGGGGAGCTGTTTTTT,CASSGGQGGTGELFF
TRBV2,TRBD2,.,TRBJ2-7,TGTGCCAGCAGTGAAGCGGGAGGGGAGGGTGTCGCCTACGAGCAGTACTTC,CASSEAGGEGVAYEQYF
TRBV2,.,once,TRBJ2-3,TGTGCCAGCAGAGGGGACGCAAGTAGCACAGATACGCAGTATTTT,CASRGDASSTDTQYF
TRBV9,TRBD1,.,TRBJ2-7,TGTGCCAGCAGCGGCCTCGTCGGGACAGGGGGAGTGGAGCAGTACTTC,CASSGLVGTGGVEQYF
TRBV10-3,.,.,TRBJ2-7,TGTGCCATCAATGGACCGTTCACCTACGAGCAGTACTTC,CAINGPFTYEQYF
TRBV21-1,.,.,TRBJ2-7,TGTGCCAGCAGCAGAGGACTAGCGGGAGTGTACGAGCAGTACTTC,CASSRGLAGVYEQYF
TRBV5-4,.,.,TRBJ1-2,TGTGCCAGCAGCTTGGGGGTTAGGGATGGCTACACCTTC,CASSLGVRDGYTF
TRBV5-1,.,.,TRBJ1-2,TGCGCCAGCAGCTTGGTGACAGTCTATGGCTACACCTTC,CASSLVTVYGYTF
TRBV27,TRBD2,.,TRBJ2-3,TGTGCCAGCAGTTCCGAGGGTAGCGGGAGGGGGGGCACAGATACGCAGTATTTT,CASSSEGSGRGGTDTQYF
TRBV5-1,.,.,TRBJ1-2,TGCGCCAGCAGCCCAACACCGACAGTTCCTAACTATGGCTACACCTTC,CASSPTPTVPNYGYTF
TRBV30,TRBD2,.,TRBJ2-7,TGTGCCTGGAGTGTCTGGGGGGGGACCTACGAGCAGTACTTC,CAWSVWGGTYEQYF
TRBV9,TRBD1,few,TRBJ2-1,TGTGCCAGCAGCGACGGACAGGGGAGGAACTACAATGAGCAGTTCTTC,CASSDGQGRNYNEQFF
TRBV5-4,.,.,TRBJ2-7,TGTGCCAGCACCTCGTGGGGGAACGAGCAGTACTTC,CASTSWGNEQYF
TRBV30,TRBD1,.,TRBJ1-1,TGTGCCTGGAGGAAGGGGACAGGGGGTGGTACCACTGAAGCTTTCTTT,CAWRKGTGGGTTEAFF
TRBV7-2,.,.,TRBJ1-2,TGTGCCAGCAGCTTAGAAGGGGGGAATGGCTACACCTTC,CASSLEGGNGYTF
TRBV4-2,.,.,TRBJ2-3,TGTGCCAGCAGCCAAGACGAGCGAAAGAGCACAGATACGCAGTATTTT,CASSQDERKSTDTQYF
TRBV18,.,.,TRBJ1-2,TGTGCCAGCTCACCACCCTCCGAGGTCTCGCATGGCTACACCTTC,CASSPPSEVSHGYTF
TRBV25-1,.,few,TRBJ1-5,TGTGCCAGCAGTGACCCCGGGGGGGCTCAGCCCCAGCATTTT,CASSDPGGAQPQHF
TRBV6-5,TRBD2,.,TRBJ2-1,TGTGCCAGCAGTTGGGAGGGCCTCCATATTAACAATGAGCAGTTCTTC,CASSWEGLHINNEQFF
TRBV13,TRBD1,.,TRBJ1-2,TGTGCCAGCAGCCGTACAGCCAGACAGGGGGCGAGCTACACCTTC,CASSRTARQGASYTF
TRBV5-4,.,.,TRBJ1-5,TGTGCCAGCAGCCGGACACCTTATCAGCCCCAGCATTTT,CASSRTPYQPQHF
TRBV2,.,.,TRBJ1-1,TGTGCCAGCAGAACCGGGACACATGGTGACACTGAAGCTTTCTTT,CASRTGTHGDTEAFF
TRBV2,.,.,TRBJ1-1,TGTGCCAGCAATACTCACTTGAACACTGAAGCTTTCTTT,CASNTHLNTEAFF
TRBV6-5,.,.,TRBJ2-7,TGTGCCAGCAGTCACTCAACAGTCGGGGCCTACGAGCAGTACTTC,CASSHSTVGAYEQYF
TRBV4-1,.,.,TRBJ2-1,TGCGCCAGCAGCCAAGCAGGGTATGAGCAGTTCTTC,CASSQAGYEQFF
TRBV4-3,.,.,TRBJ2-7,TGCGCCAGCAGCCAAGATAGGGCTGCCTACGAGCAGTACTTC,CASSQDRAAYEQYF
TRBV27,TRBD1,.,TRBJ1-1,TGTGCCAGCAGGCCTGGGACAGGGGGCGCGAGTGCTTTCTTT,CASRPGTGGASAFF
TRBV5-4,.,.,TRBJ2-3,TGTGCCAGCAGCTGGGCGGATACGCAGTATTTT,CASSWADTQYF
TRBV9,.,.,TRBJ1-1,TGTGCCAGCAGGCGAGAGCCCGGAGGGACTGAAGCTTTCTTT,CASRREPGGTEAFF
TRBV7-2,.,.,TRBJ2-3,TGTGCCAGCAGCCCCCGACCCGCGGGCGATACGCAGTATTTT,CASSPRPAGDTQYF
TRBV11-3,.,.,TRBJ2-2,TGTGCCAGCAGCGCCGGACGACGCACCGGGGAGCTGTTTTTT,CASSAGRRTGELFF
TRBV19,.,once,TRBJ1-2,TGTGCCGCCTCCTCTCACGGTGTCTATGGCTACACCTTC,CAASSHGVYGYTF
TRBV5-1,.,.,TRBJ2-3,TGCGCCAGCAGCCCTGACGCCACAGATACGCAGTATTTT,CASSPDATDTQYF
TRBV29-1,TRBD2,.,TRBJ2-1,TGCAGCGTTGAACCTAGCGGGAGTCGGGGTGAGCAGTTCTTC,CSVEPSGSRGEQFF
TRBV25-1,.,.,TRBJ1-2,TGTGCCAGCAGTGAGTTTGTCGGGGGTAACTATGGCTACACCTTC,CASSEFVGGNYGYTF
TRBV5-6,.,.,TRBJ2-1,TGTGCCAGCAGCTTCGGGACCCCAGGGTACAATGAGCAGTTCTTC,CASSFGTPGYNEQFF
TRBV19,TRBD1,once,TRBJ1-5,TGTGCCAGTAGTAAGTACAGGGGTGGTCAGCCCCAGCATTTT,CASSKYRGGQPQHF
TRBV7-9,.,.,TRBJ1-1,TGTGCCAGCAGCCCAGACGGGGGGACACTAAACACTGAAGCTTTCTTT,CASSPDGGTLNTEAFF
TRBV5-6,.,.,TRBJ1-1,TGTGCCAGCAGCTTGTTACAAGCGGGGCGGCCTGAAGCTTTCTTT,CASSLLQAGRPEAFF
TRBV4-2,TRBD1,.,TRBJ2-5,TGTGCCAGCAGCCAAACAGGGGGGGAGACCCAGTACTTC,CASSQTGGETQYF
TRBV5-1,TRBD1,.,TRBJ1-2,TGCGCCAGCAGTTTGGAACAGGGGATAGATGGCTACACCTTC,CASSLEQGIDGYTF